These 14 T cell receptor beta chains originate from one sample sequenced in a study of blood T cell repertoires in COVID-19. Data came from immunoSEQ multiplex PCR; TCRdb stores just in-frame clones and leaves some out. This repertoire shows over 110,000 clones, approximately 88% found once; its top ten account for 5% to 6%. Source material: PBMCs or T cells enriched from blood (not recorded which). Every receptor here comes from a man aged 35-49 years with acute COVID-19.

This clone was detected a few times. The chain employs TRBV10-3 and TRBJ2-7, with a possible D match to TRBD2 (6 bases). This CDR3 has 16 residues. V was pared by 4 bases and J by 2 bases, with 18 bases between. The V gene's germline CDR1 is ENHRY and CDR2 SYGVKD. CDR3 DNA: TGTGCCATCAGTGGAGGCGGGGATTTGAGGCCCTACGAGCAGTACTTC. Translated, it gives CAISGGGDLRPYEQYF.

This chain links TRBV29-1 with TRBJ2-7; D ambiguous. V was trimmed by 2 bases and J by 1 base, leaving 9 bases between them. The CDR3 totals 13 residues. Germline V lookup: CDR1 SQVTM, CDR2 ANQGSEA. CDR3 bases: TGCAGCGTTGAATTGCCGCAGTCCTACGAGCAGTACTTC. Its protein product is CSVELPQSYEQYF.

This clone has just one count. The chain is built from TRBV7-8 and TRBJ2-7; 11 bases line up with TRBD1. J lost 4 bases, V lost 3 bases, and 8 bases had no gene match. The germline V gene has CDR1 SGHVS and CDR2 FQNEAQ. This CDR3 region has 16 residues. CDR3 amino acids: CASSFSPGQGVYEQYF. The CDR3 DNA sequence: TGTGCCAGCAGCTTTTCACCGGGACAGGGGGTGTACGAGCAGTACTTC.

This chain joins TRBV7-9 and TRBJ2-1; D is possibly TRBD2 (6 bases). Germline V CDR1 and CDR2: SEHNR, FQNEAQ (reference sequence). This CDR3 is built from 14 residues. V lost 1 base and J lost 7, with 11 bases in between. CDR3: CASSLEPGRNEQFF. CDR3 sequence (DNA): TGTGCCAGCAGCTTAGAGCCGGGGAGGAATGAGCAGTTCTTC.

This chain uses TRBV7-2 with TRBJ2-1, with TRBD2 identical over 9 bases. The CDR3 is made up of 16 amino acids. From germline, CDR1 is SGHTA and CDR2 FQGNSA. With 1 base clipped from V and 5 bases from J, the junction kept 6 bases outside the gene matches. The chain's CDR3 is CASSLGGSGRDNEQFF. As DNA, the CDR3 is TGTGCCAGCAGCTTAGGGGGTAGCGGGAGAGACAATGAGCAGTTCTTC.

V usage is TRBV27 and J usage is TRBJ1-2; 9 positions agree with TRBD1. This CDR3 comprises 15 residues. Trimming cost V 3 bases and J 11 bases; bases outside gene matches: 13. The germline gives CDR1 MNHEY, CDR2 SMNVEV (reference sequence). CDR3 sequence: CASSLTGTGYSEYTF. CDR3 nucleotides: TGTGCCAGCAGTTTGACGGGGACAGGGTACAGCGAGTACACCTTC.

The rearrangement uses TRBV19 and TRBJ2-1; TRBD1 might be the D (6 bases). Trimming pared 2 bases from V and 2 bases from J, leaving 10 bases between. Germline lookup yields CDR1 LNHDA and CDR2 SQIVND (reference sequence). The CDR3 runs 15 residues. The CDR3 is CASSIQGRTYNEQFF. The CDR3 coding sequence is TGTGCCAGTAGTATACAGGGGCGGACCTACAATGAGCAGTTCTTC.

This chain links TRBV10-3 with TRBJ1-6; 9 nucleotides match TRBD1. CDR3 length equals 14 residues. Germline V CDR1 and CDR2: ENHRY, SYGVKD. The V gene end was trimmed by 6 bases and the J gene end by 7 bases; junction bases not matched to a gene: 4. This CDR3 is CAISFGTGNSPLHF. The DNA of the CDR3 is TGTGCCATCAGCTTTGGGACAGGGAATTCACCCCTCCACTTT.

This chain links TRBV18 with TRBJ2-3, with 11 positions matching TRBD2. After removal of 0 bases from V and 6 bases from J, the junction contained 8 bases not matched to a gene. The CDR3 contains 17 residues. CDR1 is KGHSH, CDR2 LQKENI, per germline. The CDR3 loop is CASSPPEGSGRADTQYF. The CDR3, as DNA: TGTGCCAGCTCACCACCCGAAGGTAGCGGGAGGGCGGATACGCAGTATTTT.

The V and J genes are TRBV9 and TRBJ2-7; tentative D call: TRBD2 (7 bases). Germline V gene data show CDR1 as SGDLS and CDR2 as YYNGEE. The V and J ends lost 3 bases and 6 bases respectively, with 16 bases between them. The CDR3 consists of 14 residues. The CDR3 reads CASSGRGGVGEQYF. In nucleotides, the CDR3 is TGTGCCAGCAGCGGAAGAGGGGGGGTCGGCGAGCAGTACTTC. The full variable domain, completed using reference TRBV9 and TRBJ2-7, is DSGVTQTPKHLITATGQRVTLRCSPRSGDLSVYWYQQSLDQGLQFLIQYYNGEERAKGNILERFSAQQFPDLHSELNLSSLELGDSALYFCASSGRGGVGEQYFGPGTRLTVT.

The rearrangement uses TRBV4-1 and TRBJ1-1; a weak D match, TRBD1 (5 bases). CDR1 and CDR2 (germline): MGHRA, YSYEKL. V gave up 3 bases and J gave up 4 bases, with 15 bases separating them. The CDR3 spans 15 residues. The CDR3: CASSQLEGRRTEAFF. CDR3 sequence (DNA): TGCGCCAGCAGCCAGTTGGAGGGACGCCGCACTGAAGCTTTCTTT.

The rearrangement links TRBV18 to TRBJ2-5, with D unresolved. Trimming shortened V by 0 bases and J by 3 bases, and 8 bases separated the two germline ends. The length of the CDR3 is 14 residues. Germline lookup yields CDR1 KGHSH and CDR2 LQKENI. CDR3: CASSPPSVKETQYF. CDR3 nucleotides: TGTGCCAGCTCACCACCGTCAGTAAAAGAGACCCAGTACTTC.

The chain combines TRBV5-6 with TRBJ2-5; D possibly corresponds to TRBD2 (5 bases). Between the trimmed V and J ends, which lost 4 bases and 4 bases, there was a span of 11 bases. Germline values: CDR1 SGHDT, CDR2 YYEEEE. The CDR3 length is 13 residues. In nucleotides, the CDR3 is TGTGCCAGCAGCAAGGACTTTAGAGAGACCCAGTACTTC. Encoded protein: CASSKDFRETQYF.

The chain recombines TRBV30 with TRBJ1-1, with 11 bases fitting TRBD1. V lost 5 bases to trimming and J lost 6 bases; unmatched junction nucleotides: 8. The CDR3 sequence is 14 residues long. The germline CDR1 and CDR2 sequences are GTSNPN and SVGIG (reference sequence). The CDR3 sequence is CAWSPGQGDSEAFF. The CDR3 region has the DNA TGTGCCTGGTCCCCGGGACAGGGGGATTCTGAAGCTTTCTTT.